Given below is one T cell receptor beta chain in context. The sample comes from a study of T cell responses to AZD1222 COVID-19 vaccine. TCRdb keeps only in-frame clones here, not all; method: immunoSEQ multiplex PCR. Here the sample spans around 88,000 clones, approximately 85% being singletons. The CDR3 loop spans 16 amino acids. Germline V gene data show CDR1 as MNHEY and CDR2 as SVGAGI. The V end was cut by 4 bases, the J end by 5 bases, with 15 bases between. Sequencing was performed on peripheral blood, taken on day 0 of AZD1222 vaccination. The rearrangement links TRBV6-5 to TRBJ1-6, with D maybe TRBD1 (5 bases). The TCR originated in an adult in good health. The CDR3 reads CASSLGQGLDNSPLHF. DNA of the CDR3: TGTGCCAGCAGTTTGGGGCAGGGCTTGGATAATTCACCCCTCCACTTT.